Detailed here is one T cell receptor beta chain. Healthy Caucasians were all of the donors. This entry belongs to a study of identical twins. MiXCR, applied by TCRdb to the 5' RACE reads, yields one record per CDR3 protein. The sample holds approximately 530,000 distinct CDR3 sequences, about 22% seen once. V was shortened by 0 bases and J by 2 bases, with 8 bases between the two germline ends. This CDR3 is 14 amino acids long. Germline V CDR1 and CDR2: DFQATT, SNEGSKA (reference sequence). Another study also made use of these data, one on yellow fever vaccine responses in identical twins. As that study records: It has been reported that, in twins, the vaccine T cell response seemed partly convergent and partly personalized.

The chain employs TRBV20-1 and TRBJ1-5; D not certain. The clonotype originates from a woman aged 18-29 years in good health. The material sequenced was CD4+ T cells sorted from blood. The DNA of the CDR3 is TGCAGTGCTAGAGATTGGCTAGGCAATCAGCCCCAGCATTTT. This gives the protein CSARDWLGNQPQHF.